Following are 32 T cell receptor beta chains from one sample sequenced in a study of CD8 T cells in ankylosing spondylitis. TCRdb itself ran the 5' RACE reads through MiXCR, one entry per CDR3 protein. The sample yields roughly 100,000 distinct CDR3 sequences, 8% to 10% seen once. The sequenced material came from blood, either unsorted or a sorted T cell fraction (not recorded which). These TCRs come from a male donor with ankylosing spondylitis or in good health (not recorded which).

The sample holds many counts of this clonotype. J is TRBJ1-4 and V is TRBV5-1; 8 bases agree with TRBD1. Germline assignment: CDR1 SGHRS and CDR2 YFSETQ. With 0 bases clipped from V and 0 bases from J, the junction kept 1 base outside the gene matches. The CDR3 has 16 amino acids. For the CDR3, the DNA is TGCGCCAGCAGCTTGGAACAGGGGGCAACTAATGAAAAACTGTTTTTT. Protein sequence: CASSLEQGATNEKLFF.

The gene calls are TRBV7-8 and TRBJ1-5, with 9 bases fitting TRBD1. With 1 base clipped from V and 4 bases from J, the junction kept 8 bases outside the gene matches. The CDR3 has 17 residues. Germline lookup yields CDR1 SGHVS and CDR2 FQNEAQ. The CDR3 nucleotides are TGTGCCAGCAGCTTAGAGTCCCGGGACAGGGATAATCAGCCCCAGCATTTT. As protein: CASSLESRDRDNQPQHF.

V is TRBV6-2 or TRBV6-3 and J is TRBJ2-5; no clear D gene. V was shortened by 6 bases and J by 8 bases, with 16 bases between the two germline ends. The CDR3 totals 13 residues. Germline loops: CDR1 MNHEY, CDR2 SVGEGT. As DNA, the CDR3 is TGTGCCAGCAGGATAAGGGCCAAAGCAACCCAGTACTTC. Translating it yields CASRIRAKATQYF.

There are many counts of this clonotype. The genes are TRBV20-1 and TRBJ2-1; D ambiguous. With 0 bases removed from V and 6 bases from J, the gap between germline ends came to 9 bases. Germline CDR1 is DFQATT and CDR2 is SNEGSKA (reference sequence). The CDR3 has 13 residues. CDR3 region: CSARDRAINEQFF. The CDR3 DNA reads as TGCAGTGCTAGAGATCGGGCGATCAATGAGCAGTTCTTC.

This clonotype has only a few counts. The genes are TRBV4-1 and TRBJ1-1; D ambiguous. CDR3 length: 14 amino acids. Germline CDR1 reads MGHRA; CDR2 reads YSYEKL. V was pared by 0 bases and J by 1 base, with 6 bases between. The CDR3 is CASSQELENTEAFF. In DNA, the CDR3 is TGCGCCAGCAGCCAAGAACTAGAGAACACTGAAGCTTTCTTT.

This clonotype was seen ten or more times. This CDR3 is CASSSGDSQETQYF. DNA for the CDR3: TGTGCCAGCAGCTCTGGGGACAGCCAAGAGACCCAGTACTTC. The V and J genes are TRBV7-9 and TRBJ2-5; 7 bases fit TRBD1. Per germline, CDR1 SEHNR and CDR2 FQNEAQ (reference sequence). The CDR3 spans 14 residues. Unmatched junction bases numbered 3, after V lost 4 bases and J lost 1 base. Full variable domain (remainder filled in from reference TRBV7-9 and TRBJ2-5): DTGVSQNPRHKITKRGQNVTFRCDPISEHNRLYWYRQTLGQGPEFLTYFQNEAQLEKSRLLSDRFSAERPKGSFSTLEIQRTEQGDSAMYLCASSSGDSQETQYFGPGTRLLVL.

This clonotype was counted at least ten times. The chain couples TRBV7-2 to TRBJ2-5; 8 nucleotides align to TRBD1. The germline V gene has CDR1 SGHTA and CDR2 FQGNSA. V was pared by 5 bases and J by 1 base, with 3 bases of the junction left unmatched. CDR3 length equals 14 residues. The DNA of the CDR3 is TGTGCCAGCAGCAGGACAGGGCTCCAAGAGACCCAGTACTTC. Protein sequence: CASSRTGLQETQYF.

This clonotype was counted at least ten times. V and J are TRBV7-2 and TRBJ1-2; tentatively, D is TRBD1 (5 bases). The CDR3 is 14 residues long. Trimming took off 5 bases at V and 2 bases at J, with 12 bases between the two ends. CDR1 and CDR2 (germline): SGHTA, FQGNSA. CDR3 in amino acids: CASSLTWGNYGYTF. Written as DNA, the CDR3 is TGTGCCAGCAGCCTTACATGGGGGAACTATGGCTACACCTTC.

The sample holds a few counts of this clonotype. This chain joins TRBV4-2 and TRBJ2-3; D is unresolved. The germline V and J ends were trimmed by 0 bases and 1 base, with 11 bases remaining between them. The CDR3 consists of 16 residues. The germline gives CDR1 LGHNA, CDR2 YNFKEQ. In nucleotides, the CDR3 is TGTGCCAGCAGCCAAGACGGGCAGGACGGCACAGATACGCAGTATTTT. The encoded protein is CASSQDGQDGTDTQYF.

In this sample, this clonotype turned up a few times. The rearrangement joins TRBV6-2 or TRBV6-3 to TRBJ2-2; D is undetermined. The V gene's germline CDR1 is MNHEY and CDR2 SVGEGT. V was pared by 5 bases and J by 4 bases, with 11 bases between. The CDR3 is made up of 14 amino acids. The CDR3 DNA sequence: TGTGCCAGCAGTAGGGCTACGGGCACCGGGGAGCTGTTTTTT. Translation gives CASSRATGTGELFF.

This clonotype came up many times. V gene TRBV10-3 combines with J gene TRBJ2-7; the D is unclear. The CDR3 covers 13 residues. Germline loops: CDR1 ENHRY, CDR2 SYGVKD. V was trimmed by 8 bases and J by 4 bases, leaving 15 bases between them. The chain's CDR3 is CAISGWSTYEQYF. The CDR3 bases are TGTGCCATCTCAGGCTGGAGTACGTACGAGCAGTACTTC.

This clonotype was counted between two and nine times. The chain carries TRBV7-2 and TRBJ2-2, with no clear D. Germline CDR1 reads SGHTA; CDR2 reads FQGNSA. V dropped 6 bases and J dropped 1 base, with 6 bases sitting between them. The CDR3 is 13 residues long. DNA of the CDR3: TGTGCCAGCAGATCGATGAACACCGGGGAGCTGTTTTTT. It translates to CASRSMNTGELFF.

In this sample, this clonotype turned up many times. The J gene is TRBJ2-1, the V gene TRBV7-8, with 10 nucleotides matching TRBD2. V lost 1 base, J lost 7 bases, and 16 bases stayed unmatched. Germline lookup yields CDR1 SGHVS and CDR2 FQNEAQ. This CDR3 has 19 residues. CDR3 amino acids: CASSLVSFRLAGVRNEQFF. CDR3 coding DNA: TGTGCCAGCAGCTTAGTTTCTTTTCGGCTAGCGGGAGTCAGAAATGAGCAGTTCTTC. Looking up the rest from reference TRBV7-8 and TRBJ2-1 gives the full variable domain: GAGVSQSPRYKVAKRGQDVALRCDPISGHVSLFWYQQALGQGPEFLTYFQNEAQLDKSGLPSDRFFAERPEGSVSTLKIQRTQQEDSAVYLCASSLVSFRLAGVRNEQFFGPGTRLTVL.

This clonotype was seen repeatedly, ten times or more. This chain joins TRBV5-1 and TRBJ2-7; maybe TRBD1 (6 bases). This CDR3 spans 14 amino acids. Per germline, CDR1 SGHRS and CDR2 YFSETQ. The V end lost 1 base, the J end lost 3 bases, and 11 bases lay between the germline ends. Written as DNA, the CDR3 is TGCGCCAGCAGCTTGACAGGGTTAAACTACGAGCAGTACTTC. Its protein product is CASSLTGLNYEQYF.

The chain recombines TRBV10-3 with TRBJ1-2; D remains unclear. The CDR3 extends over 11 amino acids. V lost 8 bases and J 8 bases, leaving 12 bases between the germline ends. Germline assignment: CDR1 ENHRY and CDR2 SYGVKD. The DNA for the CDR3 is TGTGCCATCTCCCGCGGAGTCGGCTACACCTTC. Protein: CAISRGVGYTF.

The CDR3, as DNA: TGTGCCAGCAGTTACGGGGGCGGTGGGGCCAACGTCCTGACTTTC. Translated, it gives CASSYGGGGANVLTF. The chain recombines TRBV6-2 or TRBV6-3 with TRBJ2-6, with D possibly TRBD1 on 6 matching bases. The CDR3 covers 15 residues. CDR1 MNHEY and CDR2 SVGEGT come from the germline V gene. V was cut by 2 bases and J by 3 bases, with 8 bases left in between.

This clonotype was seen at least ten times. The chain has TRBV20-1 and TRBJ2-1; D might be TRBD2 (5 bases). V was trimmed by 5 bases and J by 9 bases, leaving 11 bases between them. CDR1 and CDR2 (germline): DFQATT, SNEGSKA (reference sequence). There are 11 residues in the CDR3. Here the CDR3 reads CSAPGLGEQFF. The CDR3 DNA sequence: TGCAGTGCTCCAGGACTGGGTGAGCAGTTCTTC.

This clonotype was detected many times. V gene TRBV5-1 combines with J gene TRBJ2-7; 8 bases match TRBD1. Per the germline V gene, CDR1 is SGHRS and CDR2 is YFSETQ. V lost 2 bases, J lost 3 bases, and 4 bases stayed unmatched. CDR3 length: 14 residues. For the CDR3, the DNA is TGCGCCAGCAGCTTCGACAGGGGCCGCTACGAGCAGTACTTC. It encodes CASSFDRGRYEQYF.

The sample holds many counts of this clonotype. The V gene is TRBV6-2 or TRBV6-3, the J gene TRBJ2-6; weak D call: TRBD1 (6 bases). The ends were cut back, 1 base at V and 3 bases at J, with 7 bases in the middle. This CDR3 region has 15 residues. Germline-derived CDR1 and CDR2 are MNHEY and SVGEGT. CDR3 sequence reads: CASSYWGRGANVLTF. In DNA, the CDR3 is TGTGCCAGCAGTTACTGGGGGCGTGGGGCCAACGTCCTGACTTTC.

There are a few counts of this clonotype. The chain combines TRBV4-3 with TRBJ2-1; 9 nucleotides align to TRBD2. The CDR3 consists of 18 residues. Germline CDR1 LGHNA, CDR2 YSLEER. J lost 3 bases, V lost 0 bases, and 9 bases had no gene match. The CDR3 here is CASSQDSRGLAYYNEQFF. CDR3 sequence (DNA): TGCGCCAGCAGCCAAGATAGTCGGGGACTAGCCTACTACAATGAGCAGTTCTTC.

This clonotype was counted ten times or more. The chain couples TRBV4-3 to TRBJ2-7, with a weak D call TRBD2 (6 bases). This CDR3 contains 15 residues. Trimming pared 0 bases from V and 5 bases from J, leaving 14 bases between. Germline V gene lookup returns CDR1 LGHNA and CDR2 YSLEER. CDR3 residues: CASSQDRYGEDEQYF. The CDR3 DNA reads as TGCGCCAGCAGCCAAGATCGTTACGGGGAGGACGAGCAGTACTTC.

This clonotype came up many times. The rearrangement links TRBV7-2 to TRBJ1-5; a possible D gene is TRBD1 (6 bases). Per germline, CDR1 SGHTA and CDR2 FQGNSA. V lost 4 bases, J lost 10 bases, and 17 bases lay in between. CDR3 size: 14 residues. The CDR3 DNA reads TGTGCCAGCAGCTCCGGACAGCACCAGGGACCCCAGCATTTT. It translates to CASSSGQHQGPQHF.

This clonotype showed up many times. The rearrangement links TRBV6-1 to TRBJ2-7; no firm D call. Trimming removed 0 bases at V and 2 bases at J, with 8 bases between. Germline CDR1 is MNHNS and CDR2 is SASEGT. CDR3 length: 14 residues. The CDR3 here is CASSEAVVAYEQYF. CDR3 in DNA: TGTGCCAGCAGTGAAGCAGTAGTGGCCTACGAGCAGTACTTC.

This clonotype was observed many times. This chain connects TRBV3-1 to TRBJ1-2; D is unresolved. V was shortened by 0 bases and J by 7 bases, with 15 bases between the two germline ends. This CDR3 is built from 15 residues. The germline CDR1 and CDR2 sequences are LGHDT and YNNKEL (reference sequence). The CDR3 protein is CASSQDLVDFGGYTF. CDR3 DNA: TGTGCCAGCAGCCAAGATCTGGTCGACTTCGGTGGCTACACCTTC.

This clonotype was seen at least ten times. The rearrangement uses TRBV19 and TRBJ2-2, with unresolved D. Per germline, CDR1 LNHDA and CDR2 SQIVND (reference sequence). The CDR3 loop spans 16 amino acids. V was trimmed by 9 bases and J by 7 bases, leaving 24 bases between them. This CDR3 is CASSSSQRLGGGELFF. The CDR3 DNA reads as TGTGCCAGCAGTTCGTCCCAACGTCTAGGCGGCGGGGAGCTGTTTTTT.

This clonotype occurred many times. The chain has TRBV7-6 and TRBJ2-7; D possibly corresponds to TRBD1 (5 bases). This CDR3 has 15 residues. Germline-derived CDR1 and CDR2 are SGHVS and FNYEAQ. Trimming left V 3 bases short and J 2 bases short, with 14 bases between. The CDR3 sequence is CASSFRPNRPYEQYF. The CDR3 DNA follows: TGTGCCAGCAGCTTTAGGCCAAACAGGCCCTACGAGCAGTACTTC.

This clonotype was seen many times. The chain has TRBV2 and TRBJ1-1; TRBD1 matches at 8 bases. The CDR3 totals 14 residues. Germline lookup yields CDR1 SNHLY and CDR2 FYNNEI. J was trimmed by 6 bases and V by 3 bases; bases with no gene match: 6. The CDR3 loop is CASSEWQGASEAFF. The CDR3 bases are TGTGCCAGCAGTGAGTGGCAGGGGGCTTCTGAAGCTTTCTTT.

This chain joins TRBV11-2 and TRBJ2-2; D uncertain. The germline V gene encodes CDR1 SGHAT and CDR2 FQNNGV. V dropped 5 bases and J dropped 0 bases, with 10 bases sitting between them. The CDR3 is made up of 15 amino acids. The CDR3 spells CASSLNRPNTGELFF. The CDR3 DNA is TGTGCCAGCAGCCTTAACAGACCGAACACCGGGGAGCTGTTTTTT.

Many counts were recorded for this clonotype. The chain links TRBV29-1 to TRBJ2-3; TRBD2 matches at 12 bases. The germline gives CDR1 SQVTM, CDR2 ANQGSEA. The junction had 4 bases not matched to a gene; V was cut back by 2 bases and J by 7 bases. The CDR3 extends over 14 amino acids. CDR3 in amino acids: CSVETTSGSNTQYF. CDR3 sequence (DNA): TGCAGCGTTGAAACGACTAGCGGGAGTAATACGCAGTATTTT.

Many counts were recorded for this clonotype. The genes are TRBV29-1 and TRBJ2-3, with 8 positions matching TRBD2. Germline V gene sequence: CDR1 SQVTM, CDR2 ANQGSEA. J lost 2 bases, V lost 6 bases, and 13 bases had no gene match. The CDR3 has 16 residues. CDR3 residues: CSVAAGAGSDTDTQYF. CDR3 DNA sequence: TGCAGCGTGGCAGCGGGAGCGGGGTCCGACACAGATACGCAGTATTTT.

This clonotype was recorded many times. The rearrangement joins TRBV5-1 to TRBJ2-1; D unresolved. Per the germline V gene, CDR1 is SGHRS and CDR2 is YFSETQ. V was shortened by 2 bases and J by 5 bases, with 8 bases between the two germline ends. This CDR3 spans 13 amino acids. CDR3 bases: TGCGCCAGCAGCTTAGAGGTAAACAATGAGCAGTTCTTC. Encoded protein: CASSLEVNNEQFF.

This clonotype was seen ten or more times. V is TRBV4-2 and J is TRBJ1-1; unclear D gene. Deletions cut 1 base from V and 12 bases from J, with 9 bases between. Germline V gene lookup returns CDR1 LGHNA and CDR2 YNFKEQ. The CDR3 sequence is 11 residues long. The CDR3 here is CASSQGTVSFF. Here the CDR3 DNA reads TGTGCCAGCAGCCAAGGGACTGTTTCTTTCTTT.